One sample yielded the 21 T cell receptor beta chains listed below, sequenced in a study of T cell repertoires in aging, cancer and after chemotherapy. Peripheral blood genomic DNA, not sorted cells or RNA, was the template. TRB rearrangements spanning V, D and J were amplified using mixed TRB-A/B primers. TCRdb reanalysed the multiplex PCR reads using MiXCR and keeps one entry per CDR3 protein. The table lists around 10,000 distinct CDR3 sequences, under 50% of them singletons, with nearly 8.5% in the top ten. The sample taken for sequencing was blood. The receptors here all came from a human donor in good health.

V gene TRBV6-2 or TRBV6-3 combines with J gene TRBJ1-2; 7 positions agree with TRBD1. The CDR3 contains 17 residues. The junction had 11 bases not matched to a gene; V was cut back by 0 bases and J by 4 bases. Germline V lookup: CDR1 MNHEY, CDR2 SVGEGT. DNA for the CDR3: TGTGCCAGCAGTTACTCGATTGACAGGGCCATCTTCTATGGCTACACCTTC. It translates to CASSYSIDRAIFYGYTF.

The V call is TRBV5-4, the J call TRBJ2-7, with 13 bases that match TRBD2. Germline CDR1 reads SGHNT; CDR2 reads YYREEE (reference sequence). The CDR3 is 15 amino acids. Germline trimming cut 3 bases from V and 5 bases from J; bases unmatched to any gene: 5. This CDR3 reads CASSSGLAGDHEQYF. CDR3 bases: TGTGCCAGCAGCTCCGGACTAGCGGGAGACCACGAGCAGTACTTC.

There are a few counts of this clonotype. The chain joins TRBV10-3 to TRBJ2-5; the D is unclear. Germline CDR1 and CDR2: ENHRY and SYGVKD. The CDR3 loop spans 14 amino acids. The V end lost 0 bases, the J end lost 5 bases, and 10 bases lay between the germline ends. In DNA, the CDR3 is TGTGCCATCAGTGAGTCTGGCACCAGGGAGACCCAGTACTTC. Protein product: CAISESGTRETQYF.

In its sample, this clonotype was seen a few times. The rearrangement links TRBV19 to TRBJ1-6; D perhaps matches TRBD1 (5 bases). Germline CDR1 is LNHDA and CDR2 is SQIVND (reference sequence). Trimming took 4 bases from V and 7 from J, leaving 17 bases between them. CDR3 length: 16 residues. The CDR3 spells CASSTEFRDGNSPLHF. Written as DNA, the CDR3 is TGTGCCAGTAGTACAGAGTTCCGGGACGGAAATTCACCCCTCCACTTT. Complete variable domain (other parts from reference TRBV19 and TRBJ1-6): DGGITQSPKYLFRKEGQNVTLSCEQNLNHDAMYWYRQDPGQGLRLIYYSQIVNDFQKGDIAEGYSVSREKKESFPLTVTSAQKNPTAFYLCASSTEFRDGNSPLHFGNGTRLTVT.

This clonotype was detected only a few times. The rearrangement uses TRBV6-4 and TRBJ2-1, with 9 bases lining up with TRBD2. CDR1 is MRHNA, CDR2 SNTAGT, per germline. This CDR3 has 16 amino acids. With 0 bases clipped from V and 9 bases from J, the junction kept 9 bases outside the gene matches. The CDR3 DNA reads TGTGCCAGCAGTGACTCTGCGGGGGGGGGCACAGGTGAGCAGTTCTTC. Its protein product is CASSDSAGGGTGEQFF.

This clonotype appeared a few times. This chain connects TRBV19 to TRBJ1-5, with D maybe TRBD1 (5 bases). CDR1 LNHDA and CDR2 SQIVND come from the germline V gene (reference sequence). The length of the CDR3 is 13 residues. Trimming cost V 7 bases and J 4 bases, with 11 bases left between them. The CDR3 DNA reads TGTGCCAGTAAAAAGACAGAAAATCAGCCCCAGCATTTT. Translated: CASKKTENQPQHF.

CDR3 in amino acids: CASSLLGEGNEQFF. In DNA form, the CDR3 reads TGTGCCAGCAGCTTATTAGGGGAGGGCAATGAGCAGTTCTTC. V usage is TRBV7-6 and J usage is TRBJ2-1; 7 nucleotides match TRBD2. Germline V gives CDR1 SGHVS, CDR2 FNYEAQ. J lost 6 bases, V lost 2 bases, and 4 bases had no gene match. The CDR3 loop spans 14 amino acids.

By its share, this clonotype is medium-sized (0.01 to 0.1%). The CDR3 DNA is TGTGCCAGCAGCTTAGGAAGGGACGAGCAGTACTTC. It translates to CASSLGRDEQYF. The genes are TRBV11-1 and TRBJ2-7; unclear D gene. V was trimmed by 1 base and J by 5 bases, leaving 6 bases between them. The CDR3 is made up of 12 amino acids. Germline V lookup: CDR1 SGHAT, CDR2 FQDESV (reference sequence).

The chain has TRBV6-1 and TRBJ1-2, with D maybe TRBD1 (5 bases). This CDR3 contains 11 residues. With 5 bases removed from V and 8 bases from J, the gap between germline ends came to 9 bases. Per the germline V gene, CDR1 is MNHNS and CDR2 is SASEGT. CDR3 residues: CASSPGNGYTF. In nucleotides, the CDR3 is TGTGCCAGCAGTCCAGGGAACGGCTACACCTTC.

V is TRBV27 and J is TRBJ2-3; 8 positions agree with TRBD2. Trimming cost V 5 bases and J 9 bases; bases outside gene matches: 7. The CDR3 spans 13 residues. In germline, CDR1 is MNHEY, CDR2 SMNVEV (reference sequence). The CDR3 here is CASSPGLGITQYF. The CDR3 DNA reads as TGTGCCAGCAGTCCGGGACTAGGGATCACGCAGTATTTT.

This clonotype ranks as medium-sized. V and J are TRBV6-5 and TRBJ2-3; tentative D call: TRBD2 (6 bases). This CDR3 region has 15 residues. Germline V gene sequence: CDR1 MNHEY, CDR2 SVGAGI. Trimming removed 4 bases from V and 6 bases from J, with 17 bases in between. CDR3 protein: CASSSRGGLGDTQYF. The DNA for the CDR3 is TGTGCCAGCAGTTCCAGAGGAGGGCTAGGGGATACGCAGTATTTT.

V and J are TRBV7-6 and TRBJ2-2; 8 bases are a match to TRBD2. V lost 5 bases and J lost 1; bases outside the gene matches: 6. This CDR3 has 16 residues. Germline V gene sequence: CDR1 SGHVS, CDR2 FNYEAQ. CDR3 sequence: CASSPKLAENTGELFF. For the CDR3, the DNA is TGTGCCAGCAGCCCGAAACTAGCGGAGAACACCGGGGAGCTGTTTTTT. Full variable domain (rest looked up from reference TRBV7-6 and TRBJ2-2): GAGVSQSPRYKVTKRGQDVALRCDPISGHVSLYWYRQALGQGPEFLTYFNYEAQQDKSGLPNDRFSAERPEGSISTLTIQRTEQRDSAMYRCASSPKLAENTGELFFGEGSRLTVL.

The table lists this clonotype with a few counts. The genes are TRBV6-1 and TRBJ2-2; D perhaps matches TRBD2 (6 bases). Germline values: CDR1 MNHNS, CDR2 SASEGT. The CDR3 is 14 residues long. The ends were cut back, 0 bases at V and 6 bases at J, with 8 bases in the middle. CDR3 coding DNA: TGTGCCAGCAGTGAAGCTGGGAGGTCCGGGGAGCTGTTTTTT. Protein product: CASSEAGRSGELFF.

This rearrangement joins TRBV19 to TRBJ2-5, with 7 bases fitting TRBD1. V was pared by 6 bases and J by 2 bases, with 6 bases of the junction left unmatched. The CDR3 loop spans 14 amino acids. Germline assignment: CDR1 LNHDA and CDR2 SQIVND (reference sequence). In DNA form, the CDR3 reads TGTGCCAGTAGACGGACAGGCTCACAAGAGACCCAGTACTTC. This sequence encodes CASRRTGSQETQYF.

A word on this clonotype: Sequence at one end of the junction differs from germline and may be a read error. The chain is built from TRBV19 and TRBJ2-1, with TRBD2 matching over 7 bases. The CDR3 sequence is 15 residues long. Germline V gives CDR1 LNHDA, CDR2 SQIVND (reference sequence). CDR3 sequence (DNA): TGTGCCAGTAGTGATAGCGGGCGGTCCTACAATAAGCAGTTCTTC. It is translated as CASSDSGRSYNKQFF.

V gene TRBV15 combines with J gene TRBJ2-1; TRBD2 agrees at 10 bases. V dropped 2 bases and J dropped 4; count of bases not matched to a gene: 5. The CDR3 spans 16 residues. CDR1 and CDR2 (germline): LNHNV, YYDKDF (reference sequence). The CDR3 DNA sequence: TGTGCCACCAGCAGACCCGGACTAGCGGCATACAATGAGCAGTTCTTC. This encodes CATSRPGLAAYNEQFF.

In its sample, this clonotype was seen a few times. The genes are TRBV6-6 and TRBJ2-3; D is unresolved. The V end lost 7 bases, the J end lost 1 base, and 9 bases lay between the germline ends. The CDR3 covers 13 residues. The germline V gene encodes CDR1 MNHNY and CDR2 SVGAGI (reference sequence). CDR3 nucleotides: TGTGCCAGCACTCCCGCGGGCACAGATACGCAGTATTTT. It is translated as CASTPAGTDTQYF.

This clonotype is medium-sized by share. This chain uses TRBV29-1 with TRBJ2-5; D might be TRBD1 (6 bases). This CDR3 has 14 residues. The V end lost 3 bases, the J end lost 3 bases, and 14 bases lay between the germline ends. Germline CDR1 reads SQVTM; CDR2 reads ANQGSEA. The CDR3 sequence is CSVDLGQKEETQYF. CDR3 bases: TGCAGCGTTGATCTTGGACAGAAGGAAGAGACCCAGTACTTC.

The chain is built from TRBV6-1 and TRBJ2-7; TRBD1 might be the D (7 bases). V was shortened by 0 bases and J by 5 bases, with 11 bases between the two germline ends. This CDR3 contains 14 residues. CDR1 and CDR2 (germline): MNHNS, SASEGT. CDR3: CASSEAGRGDEQYF. The CDR3 coding sequence is TGTGCCAGCAGTGAAGCGGGCAGGGGGGACGAGCAGTACTTC.

About this clonotype itself: Relative to the germline gene, one junction end is altered; a read error may explain this. V usage is TRBV27 and J usage is TRBJ2-7; 9 bases align to TRBD1. The germline CDR1 and CDR2 sequences are MNHEY and SMNVEV (reference sequence). The CDR3 totals 14 residues. The CDR3 loop is CASSLFWDRASENF. CDR3 sequence (DNA): TGTGCCAGCAGTTTATTCTGGGACAGGGCGTCGGAGAACTTC.

This clonotype is labeled as medium-sized (0.01 to 0.1%). This rearrangement joins TRBV6-2 or TRBV6-3 to TRBJ2-3, with TRBD2 matching 7 bases. This CDR3 comprises 15 residues. Germline V CDR1 and CDR2: MNHEY, SVGEGT. Trimming took 0 bases from V and 0 from J; bases not matched to a gene: 0. CDR3 loop: CASSYSSGSTDTQYF. In DNA, the CDR3 is TGTGCCAGCAGTTACTCTAGCGGGAGCACAGATACGCAGTATTTT.